This T cell receptor (beta chain) came from a study of blood T cell repertoires in COVID-19. Study-level information: Acute-phase and convalescent COVID-19 samples originated in the United States, Italy and Spain. PBMCs, B-cell-depleted T cells, or T cells were the source of the cDNA or gDNA that made up the material.

In the source study's methods: Cell counts per sample came from amplifying reference gene primers. Measured with immunoSEQ multiplex PCR; TCRdb has only the in-frame clones, and not every one. V and J calls and clone size are given by that table; D and trimming were obtained from the DNA. The sample contains 150,000 to 180,000 clones, roughly 88% of which appear only once. During active infection, Seattle patients enrolled and were then monitored through disease. Trimming pared 5 bases from V and 9 bases from J, leaving 21 bases between. From germline, CDR1 is SGHNT and CDR2 YYREEE (reference sequence). The CDR3 runs to 15 residues.

The sequence was collected from a man aged 55 to 70 with COVID-19, enrolled during active disease. Sequenced input: peripheral blood. The chain is built from TRBV5-4 and TRBJ2-1; D is possibly TRBD2 (6 bases). The CDR3, as DNA: TGTGCCAGCAGGCCTTGGCGGGAAAGGGTTGTTGAGCAGTTCTTC. It translates to CASRPWRERVVEQFF. The full variable domain, completed using reference TRBV5-4 and TRBJ2-1, is ETGVTQSPTHLIKTRGQQVTLRCSSQSGHNTVSWYQQALGQGPQFIFQYYREEENGRGNFPPRFSGLQFPNYSSELNVNALELDDSALYLCASRPWRERVVEQFFGPGTRLTVL.